This passage covers 7 T cell receptor beta chains from one sample sequenced in a study of cytomegalovirus exposure and HLA in healthy donors. Amplification used 60 Vbeta primers and 13 Jbeta primers. The protocol was immunoSEQ multiplex PCR, while the TCRdb copy is restricted to in-frame clones and leaves out a portion. This repertoire shows 120,000 or so clones, 15% to 17% found once; its top ten account for over 1.5%. Sequences were obtained from PBMCs. All receptors derive from a woman younger than 35 in good health and CMV-seronegative.

This sequence joins TRBV10-1 and TRBJ2-1, with 7 bases aligning to TRBD2. CDR1 and CDR2 from the germline V gene are WNHNN and SYGVQD (reference sequence). The junction had 6 bases not matched to a gene; V was cut back by 3 bases and J by 1 base. This CDR3 is built from 16 residues. The CDR3 loop is CASSEAAGVSYNEQFF. CDR3 DNA sequence: TGCGCCAGCAGTGAAGCGGCGGGAGTTTCCTACAATGAGCAGTTCTTC.

The gene calls are TRBV11-2 and TRBJ1-1; no firm D call. Germline V gene sequence: CDR1 SGHAT, CDR2 FQNNGV. V was clipped by 1 base and J by 1 base, with 4 bases between them. The CDR3 is 13 amino acids. As DNA, the CDR3 is TGTGCCAGCAGCTTAGGCGGGAACACTGAAGCTTTCTTT. Its translation: CASSLGGNTEAFF.

This clone was detected a few times. The chain recombines TRBV28 with TRBJ2-2; 8 bases map to TRBD2. The CDR3 contains 18 residues. After removal of 6 bases from V and 0 bases from J, the junction contained 12 bases not matched to a gene. CDR1 and CDR2 from the germline V gene are MDHEN and SYDVKM. CDR3 bases: TGTGCCAGCAGCTCGGCGGCGGGGGGCCTCCCGAACACCGGGGAGCTGTTTTTT. Protein: CASSSAAGGLPNTGELFF.

This clone has just a few counts. V is TRBV7-6 and J is TRBJ1-4, with 7 nucleotides matching TRBD1. CDR3 length equals 17 residues. The V gene's germline CDR1 is SGHVS and CDR2 FNYEAQ. V lost 2 bases and J lost 6; bases outside the gene matches: 12. The CDR3 nucleotides read TGTGCCAGCAGCTTAAGATTTCCCAAAACAGGGGATGAAAAACTGTTTTTT. This translates into CASSLRFPKTGDEKLFF. The variable domain in full, with the rest retrieved from reference TRBV7-6 and TRBJ1-4, is GAGVSQSPRYKVTKRGQDVALRCDPISGHVSLYWYRQALGQGPEFLTYFNYEAQQDKSGLPNDRFSAERPEGSISTLTIQRTEQRDSAMYRCASSLRFPKTGDEKLFFGSGTQLSVL.

The chain is built from TRBV30 and TRBJ2-5; D perhaps matches TRBD1 (6 bases). Between the trimmed V and J ends, which lost 2 bases and 0 bases, there was a span of 10 bases. The CDR3 sequence is 14 residues long. Per germline, CDR1 GTSNPN and CDR2 SVGIG (reference sequence). DNA of the CDR3: TGTGCCTGGAGTAGGGGGATTGACCAAGAGACCCAGTACTTC. It specifies CAWSRGIDQETQYF.

The CDR3: CASSTSGLAGPEQYF. The CDR3 bases are TGTGCCAGTAGTACATCGGGACTAGCGGGACCCGAGCAGTACTTC. V is TRBV19 and J is TRBJ2-7; 13 bases map to TRBD2. CDR1 and CDR2 (germline): LNHDA, SQIVND (reference sequence). The CDR3 is 15 residues long. Germline trimming cut 4 bases from V and 6 bases from J; bases unmatched to any gene: 6.

This clone was counted between two and nine times. The chain recombines TRBV10-2 with TRBJ2-1; maybe TRBD1 (7 bases). Germline V lookup: CDR1 WSHSY, CDR2 SAAADI. Trimming left V 2 bases short and J 3 bases short, with 14 bases between. CDR3 length: 16 amino acids. DNA of the CDR3: TGCGCCAGCAGTGAGCGACAGGGAGGTATCTACAATGAGCAGTTCTTC. Protein: CASSERQGGIYNEQFF.